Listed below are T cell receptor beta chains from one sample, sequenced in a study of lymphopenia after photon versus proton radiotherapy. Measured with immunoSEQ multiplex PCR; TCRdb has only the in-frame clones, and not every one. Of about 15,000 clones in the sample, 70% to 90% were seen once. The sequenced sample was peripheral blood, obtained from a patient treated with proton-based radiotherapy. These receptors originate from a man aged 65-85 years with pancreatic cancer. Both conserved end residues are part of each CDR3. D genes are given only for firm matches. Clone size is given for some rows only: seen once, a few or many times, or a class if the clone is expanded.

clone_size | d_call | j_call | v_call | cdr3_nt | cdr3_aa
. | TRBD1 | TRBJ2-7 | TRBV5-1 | TGCGCCAGCAGCACCGGACAGGGCGGCAGGGACGAGCAGTACTTC | CASSTGQGGRDEQYF
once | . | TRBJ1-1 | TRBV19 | TGTGCCAGTAGTATAAGGTCGGGAGACACTGAAGCTTTCTTT | CASSIRSGDTEAFF
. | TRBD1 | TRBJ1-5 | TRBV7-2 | TGTGCCAGCAGCGTTACTTCAGGGGGCGATCAGCCCCAGCATTTT | CASSVTSGGDQPQHF
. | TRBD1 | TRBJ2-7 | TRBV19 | TGTGCCAGTAGTTCGAGGGGGACAGGGGAGGACTACGAGCAGTACTTC | CASSSRGTGEDYEQYF
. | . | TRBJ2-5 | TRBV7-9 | TGTGCCAGCCAGTTCGGCAGCGCGGAGCAGTACTTC | CASQFGSAEQYF
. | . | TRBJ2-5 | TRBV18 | TGTGCCAGCTCACCACCGAACGGAGAGACCCAGTACTTC | CASSPPNGETQYF
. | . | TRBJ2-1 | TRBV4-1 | TGCGCCAGCAGCCAAGATCGGCGGTCGAGCTCCTACAATGAGCAGTTCTTC | CASSQDRRSSSYNEQFF
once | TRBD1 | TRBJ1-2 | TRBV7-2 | TGTGCCAGCAGCTACGGACAGGGGAAGAAAGGGAATGGCTACACCTTC | CASSYGQGKKGNGYTF
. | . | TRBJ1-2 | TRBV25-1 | TGTGCCAGCAGTGAATTAGGGGACGGCTATGGCTACACCTTC | CASSELGDGYGYTF
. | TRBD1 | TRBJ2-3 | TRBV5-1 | TGCGCCAGCAGCTTCACCGGGACAGGCGGTGGAGATACGCAGTATTTT | CASSFTGTGGGDTQYF